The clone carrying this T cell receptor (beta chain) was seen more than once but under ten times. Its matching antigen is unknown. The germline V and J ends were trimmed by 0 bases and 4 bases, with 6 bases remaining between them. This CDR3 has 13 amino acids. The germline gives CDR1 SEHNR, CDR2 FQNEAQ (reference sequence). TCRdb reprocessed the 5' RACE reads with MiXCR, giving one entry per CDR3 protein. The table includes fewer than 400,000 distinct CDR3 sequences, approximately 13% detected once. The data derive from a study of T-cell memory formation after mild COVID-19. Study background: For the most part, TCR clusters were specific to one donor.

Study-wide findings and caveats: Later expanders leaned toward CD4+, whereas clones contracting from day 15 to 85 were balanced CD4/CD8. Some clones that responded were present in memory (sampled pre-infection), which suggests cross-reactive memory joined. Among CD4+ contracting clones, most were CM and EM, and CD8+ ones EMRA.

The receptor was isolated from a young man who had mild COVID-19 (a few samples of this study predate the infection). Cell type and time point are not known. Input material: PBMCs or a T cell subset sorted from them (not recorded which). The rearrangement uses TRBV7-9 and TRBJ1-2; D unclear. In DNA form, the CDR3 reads TGTGCCAGCAGCTTAGCCCGTTTCTATGGCTACACCTTC. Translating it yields CASSLARFYGYTF. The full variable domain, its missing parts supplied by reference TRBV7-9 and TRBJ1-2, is DTGVSQNPRHKITKRGQNVTFRCDPISEHNRLYWYRQTLGQGPEFLTYFQNEAQLEKSRLLSDRFSAERPKGSFSTLEIQRTEQGDSAMYLCASSLARFYGYTFGSGTRLTVV.